This entry lists 31 T cell receptor beta chains sequenced from one sample in a study of blood T cell repertoires in COVID-19. TCRdb keeps only in-frame clones here, not all; method: immunoSEQ multiplex PCR. This repertoire shows roughly 46,000 clones, approximately 86% found once; its top ten account for approximately 3%. Sequencing input: PBMCs or T cells enriched from blood (not recorded which). The source of these receptors is a woman aged 45 to 65 who had recovered from COVID-19.

The chain joins TRBV6-2 or TRBV6-3 to TRBJ2-1; D remains ambiguous. The CDR3 consists of 16 residues. Trimming shortened V by 2 bases and J by 8 bases, and 19 bases separated the two germline ends. Per germline, CDR1 MNHEY and CDR2 SVGEGT. CDR3 residues: CASSYPPSPGDYEQFF. CDR3 nucleotide sequence: TGTGCCAGCAGTTACCCTCCATCCCCCGGTGACTATGAGCAGTTCTTC.

The chain combines TRBV11-3 with TRBJ2-1; the match to TRBD1 covers 7 bases. This CDR3 region has 12 residues. Germline V CDR1 and CDR2: SGHNT, YENEEA. The J segment lost 14 bases and the V segment lost 0 bases, leaving 4 bases of the junction unmatched. The CDR3 loop reads CASSLEGQRKFF. The CDR3 nucleotides are TGTGCCAGCAGCTTAGAGGGACAGCGAAAGTTCTTC.

The chain links TRBV2 to TRBJ2-7, with D unclear. The CDR3 is made up of 13 amino acids. V was shortened by 6 bases and J by 9 bases, with 18 bases between the two germline ends. Germline V gene data show CDR1 as SNHLY and CDR2 as FYNNEI. The DNA for the CDR3 is TGTGCCAGCAGGGAACCTGCGGCGGCTTTGCAGTACTTC. The encoded protein is CASREPAAALQYF.

This chain links TRBV12-3 or TRBV12-4 with TRBJ2-7; D is ambiguous. The CDR3 loop spans 11 amino acids. Trimming left V 6 bases short and J 3 bases short, with 6 bases between. DNA for the CDR3: TGTGCCAGCAGCCAAAACTACGAGCAGTACTTC. The encoded protein is CASSQNYEQYF.

The chain uses TRBV4-2 and TRBJ2-2, with TRBD2 matching 11 bases. Germline CDR1 reads LGHNA; CDR2 reads YNFKEQ. V was clipped by 4 bases and J by 5 bases; unmatched bases: 6. The CDR3 sequence is 16 residues long. CDR3 bases: TGTGCCAGCAGCCCACTAGCGGGGGTAGGAACCGGGGAGCTGTTTTTT. It encodes CASSPLAGVGTGELFF.

CDR3 in DNA: TGTGCCAGCAGCTTAGATAGGCAGGGAGGGGTGACCCAGTACTTC. Translating gives CASSLDRQGGVTQYF. J is TRBJ2-5 and V is TRBV11-2, with TRBD2 matching 7 bases. Germline CDR1 is SGHAT and CDR2 is FQNNGV. Unmatched junction bases numbered 8, after V lost 0 bases and J lost 7 bases. The CDR3 extends over 15 amino acids.

This chain uses TRBV7-9 with TRBJ1-5, with a tentative D call TRBD1 (5 bases). Trimming took off 5 bases at V and 2 bases at J, with 13 bases between the two ends. Germline loops: CDR1 SEHNR, CDR2 FQNEAQ (reference sequence). CDR3 length: 15 residues. CDR3 residues: CASSSGTRGNQPQHF. The CDR3 DNA reads as TGTGCCAGCAGCAGCGGGACGAGGGGCAATCAGCCCCAGCATTTT. Full variable domain (missing parts from reference TRBV7-9 and TRBJ1-5): DTGVSQNPRHKITKRGQNVTFRCDPISEHNRLYWYRQTLGQGPEFLTYFQNEAQLEKSRLLSDRFSAERPKGSFSTLEIQRTEQGDSAMYLCASSSGTRGNQPQHFGDGTRLSIL.

The V and J genes are TRBV11-3 and TRBJ1-1; possibly TRBD1 for D (5 bases). Germline CDR1 and CDR2: SGHNT and YENEEA. V lost 8 bases and J lost 4, with 11 bases in between. The CDR3 loop spans 12 amino acids. This chain's CDR3 is CASGARSTEAFF. In nucleotides, the CDR3 is TGTGCCAGCGGGGCTCGGAGCACTGAAGCTTTCTTT.

J is TRBJ1-2 and V is TRBV28, with D unresolved. V lost 5 bases, J lost 4 bases, and 14 bases lay in between. Germline lookup yields CDR1 MDHEN and CDR2 SYDVKM. This CDR3 is 14 amino acids long. The CDR3 DNA follows: TGTGCCAGCAGTCCTGCCGGGGTCCTCTATGGCTACACCTTC. As protein: CASSPAGVLYGYTF.

V is TRBV14 and J is TRBJ2-7, with 7 bases fitting TRBD1. J gave up 0 bases and V 2 bases, and 13 bases lay outside the gene matches. Germline assignment: CDR1 SGHDN and CDR2 FVKESK. The CDR3 is made up of 18 amino acids. The DNA for the CDR3 is TGTGCCAGCAGCCAAAAACCAAGGGGGCTTATTAGCTCCTACGAGCAGTACTTC. Encoded protein: CASSQKPRGLISSYEQYF.

The chain is built from TRBV19 and TRBJ1-2; 9 positions agree with TRBD1. Trimming removed 9 bases from V and 4 bases from J; junction bases left unmatched: 9. CDR3 length equals 14 residues. Looked up from germline, CDR1 is LNHDA and CDR2 is SQIVND (reference sequence). The chain's CDR3 is CASSRDRVTYGYTF. Here the CDR3 DNA reads TGTGCCAGCAGCCGGGACAGGGTGACCTATGGCTACACCTTC.

V is TRBV7-3 and J is TRBJ2-5, with D possibly TRBD2 on 7 matching bases. The germline V gene has CDR1 SGHTA and CDR2 FQGTGA. Trimming cost V 8 bases and J 2 bases, with 18 bases left between them. The CDR3 extends over 15 amino acids. The CDR3 sequence: CASSAVGGVQETQYF. The CDR3 DNA follows: TGTGCCAGCTCGGCAGTAGGGGGGGTTCAAGAGACCCAGTACTTC.

The chain employs TRBV7-2 and TRBJ2-7; 9 bases map to TRBD1. The CDR3 is 17 amino acids. CDR1 SGHTA and CDR2 FQGNSA come from the germline V gene. The V gene end was trimmed by 2 bases and the J gene end by 5 bases; junction bases not matched to a gene: 13. CDR3 sequence: CASSLFNRDRVGNEQYF. Written as DNA, the CDR3 is TGTGCCAGCAGCTTATTTAACCGGGACAGGGTGGGAAACGAGCAGTACTTC.

The V call is TRBV28, the J call TRBJ1-1; TRBD1 matches 9 bases. The V and J ends lost 7 bases and 4 bases, in that order; junction bases with no gene match: 7. Looked up from germline, CDR1 is MDHEN and CDR2 is SYDVKM. The length of the CDR3 is 14 residues. The CDR3 bases are TGTGCCAGCACCCTCGACAGGGGGACCACTGAAGCTTTCTTT. Translation: CASTLDRGTTEAFF.

The rearrangement uses TRBV29-1 and TRBJ1-2; TRBD1 agrees at 9 bases. The V gene's germline CDR1 is SQVTM and CDR2 ANQGSEA. V shed 5 bases, J shed 8 bases, and the junction held 9 bases outside the gene matches. This CDR3 has 13 amino acids. Written as DNA, the CDR3 is TGCAGCGTTAGGGTAGGACAGGGGATCGGCTACACCTTC. This sequence encodes CSVRVGQGIGYTF.

The chain links TRBV18 to TRBJ2-5; D is unclear. This CDR3 comprises 14 residues. Germline lookup yields CDR1 KGHSH and CDR2 LQKENI. Trimming cost V 3 bases and J 1 base, with 9 bases left between them. The CDR3 spells CASSPQNSQETQYF. CDR3 bases: TGTGCCAGCTCACCTCAAAACTCCCAAGAGACCCAGTACTTC.

In its sample, this clone was seen once. V usage is TRBV28 and J usage is TRBJ2-3; 8 nucleotides line up with TRBD1. The CDR3 spans 15 residues. Germline CDR1 reads MDHEN; CDR2 reads SYDVKM. V shed 2 bases, J shed 4 bases, and the junction held 5 bases outside the gene matches. The DNA of the CDR3 is TGTGCCAGCAGTTTAGGACAGGGAAGCGCAGATACGCAGTATTTT. It codes for CASSLGQGSADTQYF.

This clone was observed once. This chain links TRBV28 with TRBJ2-7; 7 nucleotides agree with TRBD2. V lost 10 bases and J lost 4; bases outside the gene matches: 7. The CDR3 covers 12 residues. CDR1 is MDHEN, CDR2 SYDVKM, per germline. DNA for the CDR3: TGTGCCACCAGACTAGCCCAGTACGAGCAGTACTTC. It is translated as CATRLAQYEQYF.

This chain joins TRBV7-9 and TRBJ2-7, with 7 nucleotides matching TRBD1. V was clipped by 5 bases and J by 2 bases; unmatched bases: 3. The V gene's germline CDR1 is SEHNR and CDR2 FQNEAQ (reference sequence). The CDR3 is 13 residues long. The CDR3 DNA is TGTGCCAGCAGCGGGGGACAGACCTACGAGCAGTACTTC. Its protein product is CASSGGQTYEQYF.

This clone was seen more than once but under ten times. V gene TRBV10-1 combines with J gene TRBJ1-1; D may be TRBD1 (5 bases). CDR1 and CDR2 (germline): WNHNN, SYGVQD (reference sequence). Trimming stripped 6 bases from V and 2 bases from J, with 10 bases between. The CDR3 length is 13 residues. The CDR3 here is CASSLTENTEAFF. In DNA, the CDR3 is TGCGCCAGCAGCCTGACAGAAAACACTGAAGCTTTCTTT.

The chain uses TRBV27 and TRBJ2-1; D might be TRBD2 (6 bases). The CDR3 contains 13 residues. Germline lookup yields CDR1 MNHEY and CDR2 SMNVEV (reference sequence). Trimming took 4 bases from V and 5 from J, leaving 9 bases between them. For the CDR3, the DNA is TGTGCCAGCAGTTGGGGACTCAACAATGAGCAGTTCTTC. This gives the protein CASSWGLNNEQFF.

Only one count was recorded for this clone. The V call is TRBV28, the J call TRBJ1-1; D call uncertain. CDR3 length equals 15 residues. Germline V lookup: CDR1 MDHEN, CDR2 SYDVKM. V dropped 6 bases and J dropped 1 base, with 15 bases sitting between them. Here the CDR3 reads CASRSPTGWNTEAFF. DNA of the CDR3: TGTGCCAGCAGATCCCCCACCGGTTGGAACACTGAAGCTTTCTTT.

This sequence joins TRBV14 and TRBJ2-5; maybe TRBD1 (5 bases). This CDR3 has 12 amino acids. Trimming shortened V by 3 bases and J by 7 bases, and 9 bases separated the two germline ends. Germline values: CDR1 SGHDN, CDR2 FVKESK. CDR3 loop: CASSHSQGTQYF. Here the CDR3 DNA reads TGTGCCAGCAGCCATTCCCAGGGGACCCAGTACTTC.

This clone has just one count. The chain is built from TRBV2 and TRBJ1-5; 11 positions match TRBD1. Trimming took 4 bases from V and 5 from J; bases not matched to a gene: 1. The CDR3 is 14 amino acids. Germline loops: CDR1 SNHLY, CDR2 FYNNEI. The CDR3 protein is CASSGTGGHQPQHF. The CDR3 DNA reads as TGTGCCAGCAGTGGGACAGGGGGCCATCAGCCCCAGCATTTT.

V is TRBV6-1 and J is TRBJ1-2, with D possibly being TRBD1 (5 bases). Germline CDR1 reads MNHNS; CDR2 reads SASEGT. CDR3 length: 15 amino acids. Trimming cost V 2 bases and J 4 bases, with 14 bases left between them. The CDR3, as DNA: TGTGCCAGCAGTGAAACATGGGGCGGGGGCTATGGCTACACCTTC. Translated: CASSETWGGGYGYTF.

The chain carries TRBV5-1 and TRBJ1-1, with no clear D. V was pared by 4 bases and J by 7 bases, with 14 bases between. CDR1 SGHRS and CDR2 YFSETQ come from the germline V gene. The CDR3 is made up of 13 amino acids. The CDR3 DNA reads as TGCGCCAGCAGCCGGGGAGAAATAATTGAAGCTTTCTTT. It codes for CASSRGEIIEAFF.

The V gene is TRBV27, the J gene TRBJ2-2; 7 positions agree with TRBD2. The CDR3 sequence is 11 residues long. CDR1 MNHEY and CDR2 SMNVEV come from the germline V gene (reference sequence). Unmatched junction bases numbered 0, after V lost 8 bases and J lost 6 bases. The CDR3 nucleotides read TGTGCCAGCCGGGGGGCCGGGGAGCTGTTTTTT. Translated: CASRGAGELFF.

The chain carries TRBV7-2 and TRBJ2-7; D is unresolved. The CDR3 extends over 13 amino acids. Germline assignment: CDR1 SGHTA and CDR2 FQGNSA. With 5 bases removed from V and 3 bases from J, the gap between germline ends came to 11 bases. CDR3 protein: CASSQPPGYEQYF. CDR3 coding DNA: TGTGCCAGCAGCCAACCCCCCGGCTACGAGCAGTACTTC.

This chain uses TRBV5-1 with TRBJ1-2; weak D call: TRBD1 (6 bases). Trimming removed 2 bases from V and 5 bases from J, with 10 bases in between. Germline CDR1 reads SGHRS; CDR2 reads YFSETQ. The CDR3 contains 13 residues. In nucleotides, the CDR3 is TGCGCCAGCAGCTTCGGTCAGGGGTATGGCTACACCTTC. The encoded protein is CASSFGQGYGYTF. The variable domain in full, completed from reference TRBV5-1 and TRBJ1-2, reads KAGVTQTPRYLIKTRGQQVTLSCSPISGHRSVSWYQQTPGQGLQFLFEYFSETQRNKGNFPGRFSGRQFSNSRSEMNVSTLELGDSALYLCASSFGQGYGYTFGSGTRLTVV.

In nucleotides, the CDR3 is TGTGCCAGCAGCCAAACACCAGGGGGCTCTAGCAATCAGCCCCAGCATTTT. Residues: CASSQTPGGSSNQPQHF. The chain couples TRBV3-1 (or the pseudogene TRBV3-2) to TRBJ1-5, with 8 bases matching TRBD1. Germline V gives CDR1 LGHDT, CDR2 YNNKEL (reference sequence). The trim removed 2 bases at V and 0 bases at J, leaving 6 bases unmatched. The CDR3 covers 17 residues.

The gene calls are TRBV18 and TRBJ1-4; D is unclear. The length of the CDR3 is 15 residues. CDR1 is KGHSH, CDR2 LQKENI, per germline. V dropped 2 bases and J dropped 5 bases, with 12 bases sitting between them. The CDR3 loop reads CASSPGARPNEKLFF. CDR3 sequence (DNA): TGTGCCAGCTCACCAGGAGCCAGACCCAATGAAAAACTGTTTTTT.